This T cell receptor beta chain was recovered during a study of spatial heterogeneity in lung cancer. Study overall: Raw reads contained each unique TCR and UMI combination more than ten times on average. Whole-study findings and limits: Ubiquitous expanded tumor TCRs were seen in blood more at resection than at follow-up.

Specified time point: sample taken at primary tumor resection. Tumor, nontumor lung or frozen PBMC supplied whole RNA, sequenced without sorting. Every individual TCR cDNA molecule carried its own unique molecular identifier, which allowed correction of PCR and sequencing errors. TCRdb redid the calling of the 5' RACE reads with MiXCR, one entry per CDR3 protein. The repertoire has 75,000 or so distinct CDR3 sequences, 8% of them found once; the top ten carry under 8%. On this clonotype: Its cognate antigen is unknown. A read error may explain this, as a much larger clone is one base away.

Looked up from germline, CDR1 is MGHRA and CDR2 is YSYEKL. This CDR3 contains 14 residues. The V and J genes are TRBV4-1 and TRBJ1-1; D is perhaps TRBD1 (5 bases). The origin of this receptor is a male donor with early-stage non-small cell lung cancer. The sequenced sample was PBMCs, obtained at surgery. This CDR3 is CASSQAGGGTETFF. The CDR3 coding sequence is TGCGCCAGCAGCCAAGCTGGGGGTGGCACTGAAACTTTCTTT.